What follows are 22 T cell receptor beta chains derived from one specimen sequenced in a study of T cell responses to AZD1222 COVID-19 vaccine. This table comes from immunoSEQ multiplex PCR, and its TCRdb copy is limited to in-frame clones, with some not included. The table records 150,000 to 200,000 clones, around 89% of them present only once. The source material was peripheral blood, sampled 28 days after the second dose of the MenACWY control vaccine. These TCRs come from an adult who received the MenACWY meningococcal vaccine as a control.

The chain recombines TRBV28 with TRBJ2-3; TRBD2 matches 12 bases. CDR1 is MDHEN, CDR2 SYDVKM, per germline. This CDR3 is 17 amino acids long. Unmatched junction bases numbered 13, after V lost 6 bases and J lost 6 bases. The CDR3 DNA reads TGTGCCAGCAGCCGACTCTCCCTAGCGGGAGGGCCGGATACGCAGTATTTT. Protein: CASSRLSLAGGPDTQYF.

This rearrangement joins TRBV7-2 to TRBJ1-5, with unresolved D. Germline values: CDR1 SGHTA, CDR2 FQGNSA. V was shortened by 0 bases and J by 1 base, with 7 bases between the two germline ends. The CDR3 has 15 residues. The CDR3 DNA reads TGTGCCAGCAGCTTAGCGGGTGGGAGCAATCAGCCCCAGCATTTT. Protein: CASSLAGGSNQPQHF.

This clone was recorded only once. The V gene is TRBV5-5, the J gene TRBJ2-7; D possibly corresponds to TRBD2 (6 bases). CDR1 and CDR2 from the germline V gene are SGHKS and YYEKEE (reference sequence). Trimming removed 4 bases at V and 4 bases at J, with 15 bases between. The CDR3 consists of 14 residues. CDR3 sequence: CASSLVLEGYEQYF. The CDR3 bases are TGTGCCAGCAGCCTTGTCTTGGAGGGTTACGAGCAGTACTTC.

The CDR3 protein is CASSLFPSGAQETQYF. As DNA, the CDR3 is TGTGCCAGCAGCTTATTCCCGAGCGGGGCCCAAGAGACCCAGTACTTC. V usage is TRBV7-2 and J usage is TRBJ2-5; 7 positions agree with TRBD2. Germline loops: CDR1 SGHTA, CDR2 FQGNSA. The CDR3 spans 16 residues. The V gene end was trimmed by 2 bases and the J gene end by 1 base; junction bases not matched to a gene: 7.

CDR3 residues: CASSLWGNEQFF. The CDR3 DNA reads TGTGCCAGCAGCTTATGGGGGAATGAGCAGTTCTTC. The rearrangement links TRBV7-9 to TRBJ2-1; D is possibly TRBD1 or TRBD2 (5 bases each). CDR3 size: 12 residues. Germline V CDR1 and CDR2: SEHNR, FQNEAQ (reference sequence). Trimming took off 2 bases at V and 7 bases at J, with 6 bases between the two ends. Combining the CDR3 with reference TRBV7-9 and TRBJ2-1 gives the whole variable domain DTGVSQNPRHKITKRGQNVTFRCDPISEHNRLYWYRQTLGQGPEFLTYFQNEAQLEKSRLLSDRFSAERPKGSFSTLEIQRTEQGDSAMYLCASSLWGNEQFFGPGTRLTVL.

This chain links TRBV2 with TRBJ1-5, with 10 bases fitting TRBD1. V lost 4 bases to trimming and J lost 6 bases; unmatched junction nucleotides: 3. This CDR3 is 14 amino acids long. Per the germline V gene, CDR1 is SNHLY and CDR2 is FYNNEI. CDR3 DNA: TGTGCCAGCAGTGGGACAGGGGGTTTTCAGCCCCAGCATTTT. This sequence encodes CASSGTGGFQPQHF.

CDR3: CASSLERGNTEAFF. The DNA for the CDR3 is TGTGCCAGCAGCTTGGAAAGGGGGAACACTGAAGCTTTCTTT. The chain is built from TRBV5-8 and TRBJ1-1; possible D gene TRBD1, 5 bases. Trimming stripped 0 bases from V and 1 base from J, with 7 bases between. CDR3 length: 14 residues. The germline CDR1 and CDR2 sequences are SGHTS and YDEGEE.

CDR3 in DNA: TGTGCCAGCAGGAACCTTGGACACCACAATGAGCAGTTCTTC. It codes for CASRNLGHHNEQFF. The chain carries TRBV6-6 and TRBJ2-1, with D perhaps TRBD1 (5 bases). The CDR3 has 14 amino acids. Germline CDR1 MNHNY, CDR2 SVGAGI (reference sequence). V was clipped by 6 bases and J by 5 bases, with 14 bases between them.

The rearrangement links TRBV6-2 or TRBV6-3 to TRBJ2-7; a possible D gene is TRBD2 (6 bases). V lost 7 bases and J lost 0, with 10 bases in between. Germline CDR1 MNHEY, CDR2 SVGEGT. The CDR3 runs 13 residues. The CDR3, as DNA: TGTGCCAGCACCCCCGGGGGCTCCTACGAGCAGTACTTC. Encoded protein: CASTPGGSYEQYF.

This chain uses TRBV7-2 with TRBJ2-3, with D unclear. V lost 6 bases and J lost 1, with 11 bases in between. The CDR3 loop spans 14 amino acids. Germline CDR1 SGHTA, CDR2 FQGNSA. CDR3 nucleotides: TGTGCCAGCAGGGTGACCCGCGGCACAGATACGCAGTATTTT. Residues: CASRVTRGTDTQYF.

The chain is built from TRBV19 and TRBJ2-3; no clear D gene. Germline V CDR1 and CDR2: LNHDA, SQIVND (reference sequence). The CDR3 is 13 amino acids. V lost 8 bases and J lost 7, with 16 bases in between. The CDR3 loop reads CASHGRPGHTQYF. The CDR3 coding sequence is TGTGCCAGTCATGGCAGGCCCGGTCATACGCAGTATTTT.

The chain uses TRBV24-1 and TRBJ2-1; 8 bases map to TRBD1. J gave up 3 bases and V 4 bases, and 7 bases lay outside the gene matches. CDR3 length: 16 residues. Germline-derived CDR1 and CDR2 are KGHDR and SFDVKD. CDR3 in amino acids: CATSDPGQGVYNEQFF. The DNA of the CDR3 is TGTGCCACCAGTGACCCCGGACAGGGCGTCTACAATGAGCAGTTCTTC.

With respect to this clone: Within the sample, other DNA sequences also encode this same CDR3. The V and J genes are TRBV28 and TRBJ1-5; D gene uncertain. Trimming removed 6 bases at V and 1 base at J, with 7 bases between. This CDR3 contains 13 residues. Germline V gives CDR1 MDHEN, CDR2 SYDVKM. The CDR3 coding sequence is TGTGCCAGCAGCCTAGACAGCAATCAGCCCCAGCATTTT. Its protein is CASSLDSNQPQHF.

J is TRBJ1-4 and V is TRBV6-5; D might be TRBD1 (6 bases). Germline V gene lookup returns CDR1 MNHEY and CDR2 SVGAGI. The CDR3 covers 16 residues. With 4 bases removed from V and 8 bases from J, the gap between germline ends came to 20 bases. DNA for the CDR3: TGTGCCAGCAGTTTCCACCCTCGGGCAGGGGAGGAAAAACTGTTTTTT. Protein: CASSFHPRAGEEKLFF.

The chain has TRBV6-2 or TRBV6-3 and TRBJ2-7; D might be TRBD1 (6 bases). The germline V and J ends were trimmed by 4 bases and 3 bases, with 13 bases remaining between them. The CDR3 runs 14 residues. CDR1 and CDR2 (germline): MNHEY, SVGEGT. The CDR3: CASSSTRTVYEQYF. The CDR3 DNA reads TGTGCCAGCAGTTCCACCAGGACAGTCTACGAGCAGTACTTC.

The gene calls are TRBV5-3 and TRBJ1-1; tentative D call: TRBD1 (5 bases). TRBV5-3 is designated an ORF whose function remains uncertain. The CDR3 sequence is 11 residues long. V lost 10 bases, J lost 1 base, and 8 bases lay in between. The CDR3 region has the DNA TGTGCCCGCAGGGAGAACACTGAAGCTTTCTTT. It codes for CARRENTEAFF.

The chain uses TRBV30 and TRBJ2-1; D is uncertain. V gave up 3 bases and J gave up 10 bases, with 13 bases separating them. This CDR3 is 12 amino acids long. The germline gives CDR1 GTSNPN, CDR2 SVGIG (reference sequence). The CDR3 DNA reads as TGTGCCTGGAGCCGAGTTTCGTGGGAGCAGTTCTTC. Protein sequence: CAWSRVSWEQFF.

The genes are TRBV30 and TRBJ2-3, with 7 bases that match TRBD2. The V gene's germline CDR1 is GTSNPN and CDR2 SVGIG (reference sequence). The CDR3 runs 15 residues. With 0 bases clipped from V and 1 base from J, the junction kept 4 bases outside the gene matches. CDR3 bases: TGTGCCTGGAGTGTACGGGCGGGAGGCACAGATACGCAGTATTTT. It yields the protein CAWSVRAGGTDTQYF.

This chain joins TRBV7-9 and TRBJ1-1, with D unresolved. The CDR3 length is 15 residues. The V gene's germline CDR1 is SEHNR and CDR2 FQNEAQ (reference sequence). The V end lost 7 bases, the J end lost 1 base, and 16 bases lay between the germline ends. The CDR3 loop reads CASTPTVGRNTEAFF. The CDR3 DNA is TGTGCCAGCACCCCTACTGTAGGGCGGAACACTGAAGCTTTCTTT.

V usage is TRBV3-1 (or the pseudogene TRBV3-2) and J usage is TRBJ1-2; the match to TRBD1 covers 7 bases. V was pared by 0 bases and J by 4 bases, with 5 bases of the junction left unmatched. CDR3 length equals 15 residues. Germline-derived CDR1 and CDR2 are LGHDT and YNNKEL (reference sequence). The CDR3 region has the DNA TGTGCCAGCAGCCAAGATAGGGGGCCTTCCTATGGCTACACCTTC. Translating it yields CASSQDRGPSYGYTF.

The rearrangement links TRBV27 to TRBJ1-1; TRBD1 matches 9 bases. The junction had 10 bases not matched to a gene; V was cut back by 6 bases and J by 5 bases. Germline assignment: CDR1 MNHEY and CDR2 SMNVEV (reference sequence). This CDR3 spans 15 amino acids. The CDR3 DNA is TGTGCCAGCAGCTCCGAGTGGACAGGGGTGACTGAAGCTTTCTTT. Protein sequence: CASSSEWTGVTEAFF.

This sequence joins TRBV5-5 and TRBJ1-1, with D possibly being TRBD1 (5 bases). The V end lost 3 bases, the J end lost 4 bases, and 13 bases lay between the germline ends. Germline CDR1 SGHKS, CDR2 YYEKEE (reference sequence). CDR3 length: 14 residues. CDR3 sequence: CASSSGTPGTEAFF. Written as DNA, the CDR3 is TGTGCCAGCAGCTCCGGGACCCCTGGCACTGAAGCTTTCTTT.